The T cell receptor beta chain under discussion was sequenced for a study of cytomegalovirus exposure and HLA in healthy donors. Study-level results: Specificity for CMV antigens was confirmed in vitro for a few of the CMV-associated chains. Most likely, a cluster of highly shared sequence variants arose as a sequencing artifact.

Trimming shortened V by 7 bases and J by 3 bases, and 10 bases separated the two germline ends. The CDR3 covers 13 residues. The germline CDR1 and CDR2 sequences are MNHNS and SASEGT. As to this clone: The antigen remains unidentified.

Researchers ran the PCR with 60 Vbeta and 13 Jbeta primers. Method: immunoSEQ multiplex PCR; TCRdb's copy keeps in-frame clones and lacks some. The table shows some 150,000 clones, with approximately 72% occurring only once. The specimen sequenced was PBMCs. This sequence originates from a human donor in good health. This sequence joins TRBV6-1 and TRBJ1-5, with D unresolved. CDR3 in amino acids: CASNSRDNQPQHF. The DNA for the CDR3 is TGTGCCAGCAACAGCCGGGACAATCAGCCCCAGCATTTT.